The rows below give T cell receptor beta chains drawn from one sample of a study of identifying expanded T cells in peripheral blood. Method: immunoSEQ multiplex PCR; TCRdb's copy keeps in-frame clones and lacks some. This sample has about 78,000 clones, with approximately 84% found just once. What was sequenced was blood. These receptors all come from a person aged 18-70 years in good health. Each CDR3 is given with its conserved first and last residue. A D gene is named only where the DNA matches it firmly. Size values are once, few and many counts, or a class for expanded clones, and some rows have none.

abundance	d_gene	v_gene	j_gene	CDR3nt	CDR3aa
NA	NA	TRBV10-3	TRBJ2-1	TGTGCCATCAGTGAGTCTGGAGGCCAGAACAATGAGCAGTTCTTC	CAISESGGQNNEQFF
NA	NA	TRBV7-6	TRBJ2-1	TGTGCCAGCTTTACAACGAGCTCCTACAATGAGCAGTTCTTC	CASFTTSSYNEQFF
NA	NA	TRBV7-8	TRBJ1-1	TGTGCCAGCAGCTTTGAGGCAGAGAACACTGAAGCTTTCTTT	CASSFEAENTEAFF
NA	TRBD1	TRBV29-1	TRBJ2-4	TGCAGCGTCCGGTTGACAGGGCTGGGTGGCATTCAGTACTTC	CSVRLTGLGGIQYF
NA	NA	TRBV7-2	TRBJ1-1	TGTGCCAGCAGCTTAGTGCCCCCGCCAAGTTTGAACACTGAAGCTTTCTTT	CASSLVPPPSLNTEAFF
few	TRBD2	TRBV28	TRBJ2-1	TGTGCCTCCGGGCGGACTAGCGCTTCCAATGAGCAGTTCTTC	CASGRTSASNEQFF
NA	NA	TRBV7-2	TRBJ1-1	TGTGCCAGCAGCTTAACGCAGAACACTGAAGCTTTCTTT	CASSLTQNTEAFF
NA	TRBD2	TRBV6-6	TRBJ2-7	TGTGCCAGCAGTTACCTAGCGGGAGGCTACGAGCAGTACTTC	CASSYLAGGYEQYF
NA	TRBD1	TRBV9	TRBJ1-6	TGTGCCAGCAGCCAGGGACAGGGGAAGGATTCACCCCTCCACTTT	CASSQGQGKDSPLHF
NA	TRBD2	TRBV15	TRBJ2-3	TGTGCCACCAGCAGAGAGAAGAAGATAGCGGGAGGGCCATCCACAGATACGCAGTATTTT	CATSREKKIAGGPSTDTQYF
NA	NA	TRBV5-6	TRBJ2-7	TGTGCCAGCAGCTTGGCCGGCGGCCTCTCCTACGAGCAGTACTTC	CASSLAGGLSYEQYF
NA	NA	TRBV14	TRBJ1-2	TGTGCCAGCAGCCAGAGGGGCCGATCGCATGGCTACACCTTC	CASSQRGRSHGYTF
NA	NA	TRBV30	TRBJ1-4	TGTGCCTGGAGTGTATTTCGTGAAAAACTGTTTTTT	CAWSVFREKLFF
NA	TRBD1	TRBV5-1	TRBJ2-2	TGCGCCAGCAGCGCGCGACAGGGATCCACCGGGGAGCTGTTTTTT	CASSARQGSTGELFF
NA	TRBD2	TRBV7-3	TRBJ2-5	TGTGCCAGCAGCCTAGGACTAGCGGACGACCAAGAGACCCAGTACTTC	CASSLGLADDQETQYF
NA	NA	TRBV10-3	TRBJ2-1	TGTGCCATCAGTGGTGGGGGAGTCTACAATGAGCAGTTCTTC	CAISGGGVYNEQFF
NA	TRBD1	TRBV4-3	TRBJ2-7	TGCGCCAGCAGCCAAGGGACCGGGACAGAAGTGCCTTACGAGCAGTACTTC	CASSQGTGTEVPYEQYF
NA	TRBD2	TRBV7-2	TRBJ2-7	TGTGCCAGCAGCTTAGTGGTAGCGGGAGTTGACGAGCAGTACTTC	CASSLVVAGVDEQYF
NA	NA	TRBV30	TRBJ2-5	TGTGCCTGGAGTGTCGCAGGGCAAGAGACCCAGTACTTC	CAWSVAGQETQYF
NA	NA	TRBV11-3	TRBJ2-1	TGTGCCAGCAGCCCAGGCCGGGGGTCGGATGAGCAGTTCTTC	CASSPGRGSDEQFF
NA	NA	TRBV5-6	TRBJ2-7	TGTGCCAGCAGCTACAGGGCGCCGATCTCCTACGAGCAGTACTTC	CASSYRAPISYEQYF
few	NA	TRBV6-5	TRBJ1-2	TGTGCCAGCAGCTCCAGGACGGACCTCGCTCGGGGCTACACCTTC	CASSSRTDLARGYTF
NA	NA	TRBV29-1	TRBJ1-4	TGCAGCGTTGAACTGGGCGAAGGAAAACTGTTTTTT	CSVELGEGKLFF
few	NA	TRBV7-6	TRBJ1-5	TGTGCCAGCAGCTTGCAGGACGGACAGCCCCAGCATTTT	CASSLQDGQPQHF
NA	TRBD1	TRBV7-2	TRBJ2-5	TGTGCCAGCAGCTTTCGCCCCGGGACAGGGGTACGGGAGACCCAGTACTTC	CASSFRPGTGVRETQYF
few	NA	TRBV28	TRBJ2-1	TGTGCCAGCAGGCCCCCCTACAAGGGGAACTACAATGAGCAGTTCTTC	CASRPPYKGNYNEQFF
NA	NA	TRBV2	TRBJ1-1	TGTGCCAGCAGTGAAGGGCAGGGGAGCCCTGAAGCTTTCTTT	CASSEGQGSPEAFF
NA	NA	TRBV1	TRBJ2-7	TGCACCAGCAGCCAGATTAGGAGGAACCTTTCCTACGAGCAGTACTTC	CTSSQIRRNLSYEQYF
NA	TRBD1	TRBV19	TRBJ2-1	TGTGCCAGTAGTACAACAGGGGGGACCTCCTACAATGAGCAGTTCTTC	CASSTTGGTSYNEQFF
NA	TRBD2	TRBV7-7	TRBJ2-3	TGTGCTAGCAGCCCCGGAAGCGGGAGCTCGGATACGCAGTATTTT	CASSPGSGSSDTQYF
few	NA	TRBV6-5	TRBJ2-5	TGTGCCAGCAGTCACCGGGACAACCAAGAGACCCAGTACTTC	CASSHRDNQETQYF
once	TRBD2	TRBV19	TRBJ2-1	TGTGCCAGCCAACTAGCGGGAGGGCCAGTATCCTACAATGAGCAGTTCTTC	CASQLAGGPVSYNEQFF
NA	TRBD2	TRBV27	TRBJ2-7	TGTGCCAGCAGTCTAACAAGGGGACTAGCGGGACCCCCGGAGCAGTACTTC	CASSLTRGLAGPPEQYF
NA	TRBD1	TRBV5-1	TRBJ2-3	TGCGCCAGCAGCTTGGTCGGGACAGGGTCCACAGATACGCAGTATTTT	CASSLVGTGSTDTQYF
few	TRBD2	TRBV10-3	TRBJ2-3	TGTGCCACTACTAGCGGGGCTGCAGATACGCAGTATTTT	CATTSGAADTQYF
NA	NA	TRBV7-2	TRBJ2-5	TGTGCCAGCAGCTTCTCCGGGACTGCGAAAGAGACCCAGTACTTC	CASSFSGTAKETQYF
NA	NA	TRBV5-6	TRBJ1-2	TGTGCCAGCAGCTTCCGGAGGCCGACTGCTAACTATGGCTACACCTTC	CASSFRRPTANYGYTF
NA	TRBD1	TRBV29-1	TRBJ1-1	TGCAGCGTCCTACAGGGGGCTCACACTGAAGCTTTCTTT	CSVLQGAHTEAFF
NA	NA	TRBV5-1	TRBJ1-4	TGCGCCAGCAGCTTGGGCCTCCTGACGTCAACTAATGAAAAACTGTTTTTT	CASSLGLLTSTNEKLFF
medium-sized	NA	TRBV2	TRBJ2-7	TGTGCCAGCAGTGTAGCTTTGGGGAACTACGAGCAGTACTTC	CASSVALGNYEQYF
NA	TRBD1	TRBV11-3	TRBJ2-1	TGTGCCAGCGCTGGACAGGGTAACAATGAGCAGTTCTTC	CASAGQGNNEQFF
NA	NA	TRBV28	TRBJ1-1	TGTGCCAGCACCAAGGGGAGGGAAGGTTTCTTT	CASTKGREGFF
once	TRBD1	TRBV18	TRBJ2-2	TGTGCCAGCTCACCACAGGGGGCAAACACCGGGGAGCTGTTTTTT	CASSPQGANTGELFF
NA	TRBD1	TRBV15	TRBJ2-5	TGTGCCACCAGCACTAGGGACAGGGGGCGGCAAGAGACCCAGTACTTC	CATSTRDRGRQETQYF
NA	TRBD1	TRBV28	TRBJ1-2	TGTGCCAGCAGTTCAGGGGACAGGCTCTACTATGGCTACACCTTC	CASSSGDRLYYGYTF
NA	TRBD1	TRBV19	TRBJ1-1	TGTGCCAGTACATTCGTAAAGCCACAGGGGGCGACTGAAGCTTTCTTT	CASTFVKPQGATEAFF
NA	NA	TRBV5-8	TRBJ2-7	TGTGCCAGCAGCTTCGGCGCCTACGAGCAGTACTTC	CASSFGAYEQYF
NA	NA	TRBV7-3	TRBJ2-5	TGTGCCAGCAGCTTAACGCGAACAGGTGTCTCCCAAGAGACCCAGTACTTC	CASSLTRTGVSQETQYF
NA	NA	TRBV5-8	TRBJ2-7	TGTGCCAGCATATGGTTCTACGAGCAGTACTTC	CASIWFYEQYF
NA	TRBD1	TRBV7-7	TRBJ2-5	TGTGCTAGCAGCTTAAGGCGGACAGGTCCTGGAGAGACCCAGTACTTC	CASSLRRTGPGETQYF
few	NA	TRBV5-4	TRBJ2-1	TGTGCCAGCAGCCCTGAGCGGGCGAATGAGCAGTTCTTC	CASSPERANEQFF
NA	NA	TRBV19	TRBJ2-7	TGTGCCAGTAGTATGGGGTGGGGATCCTACGAGCAGTACTTC	CASSMGWGSYEQYF
NA	NA	TRBV11-2	TRBJ2-1	TGTGCCAGCAGCCTCCTCCGGGGCCCGGTAGTCAATGAGCAGTTCTTC	CASSLLRGPVVNEQFF
NA	NA	TRBV29-1	TRBJ2-5	TGCAGCGTTCGCCCGACTGGGCGGGAGACCCAGTACTTC	CSVRPTGRETQYF
NA	TRBD1	TRBV27	TRBJ2-7	TGTGCCAGCAGTCCGGCGGGACAGGGCTCCTACGAGCAGTACTTC	CASSPAGQGSYEQYF
NA	TRBD1	TRBV5-6	TRBJ2-7	TGTGCCAGCAGCTTGGAGTGGACAGGGCTCAACTTC	CASSLEWTGLNF
NA	NA	TRBV19	TRBJ1-1	TGTGCCAGTAGTCTGGGCGAAGTGGGGTCTGAAGCTTTCTTT	CASSLGEVGSEAFF
NA	NA	TRBV19	TRBJ1-2	TGTGCCAGTACCACTACCCGGGACACCCGGGCGGCTAACTATGGCTACACCTTC	CASTTTRDTRAANYGYTF
NA	TRBD2	TRBV9	TRBJ2-2	TGTGCCAGCAGCGTACTACCGGGACTAGCGGGTGGCACCGGGGAGCTGTTTTTT	CASSVLPGLAGGTGELFF